These T cell receptor beta chains were read from a single sample in a study of blood T cells in healthy people across ages. TCRdb reanalysed the 5' RACE reads using MiXCR and keeps one entry per CDR3 protein. The sample shows about 1.4 million distinct CDR3 sequences, approximately 59% of them seen only once. The specimen sequenced was blood. These receptors came from a man between 18 and 35 years old in good health. CDR3s include the opening cysteine and the closing phenylalanine or tryptophan. Fields, in order: J gene, D gene, V gene, clone size, CDR3 protein, CDR3 DNA. A D gene is named only where the DNA matches it firmly. Clone size is shown for a subset of rows, as once, few, many or a class of expanded clone.

TRBJ1-4 | TRBD1 | TRBV29-1 | few | CSVEGVTGDSDLFF | TGCAGCGTTGAGGGGGTGACAGGGGATTCTGACCTGTTTTTT
TRBJ2-7 | - | TRBV6-1 | once | CASTQAGEQYF | TGTGCCAGCACTCAGGCGGGCGAGCAGTACTTC
TRBJ2-3 | - | TRBV24-1 | - | CATSDLGQSTDTQYF | TGTGCCACCAGTGATTTGGGACAGTCCACAGATACGCAGTATTTT
TRBJ2-7 | - | TRBV5-1 | few | CASSPSTGTRTEQYF | TGCGCCAGCAGCCCAAGTACCGGGACACGGACCGAGCAGTACTTC
TRBJ2-4 | TRBD2 | TRBV24-1 | - | CATSPSGGAAKNIQYF | TGTGCCACCAGTCCTAGCGGGGGGGCGGCCAAAAACATTCAGTACTTC
TRBJ2-7 | - | TRBV12-3/TRBV12-4 | - | CASSFPTGSQPTYNEQYF | TGTGCCAGCAGTTTTCCCACAGGGTCACAACCCACCTACAATGAGCAGTACTTC
TRBJ1-2 | - | TRBV12-3/TRBV12-4 | many | CASSPSSSYGYTF | TGTGCCAGCAGTCCCTCGTCTAGCTATGGCTACACCTTC
TRBJ2-1 | - | TRBV2 | - | CARRGTSGNEQFF | TGTGCCAGAAGGGGGACTTCGGGTAATGAGCAGTTCTTC
TRBJ2-7 | - | TRBV5-1 | - | CASSLLPPNTYEQYF | TGCGCCAGCAGCTTGCTCCCGCCGAACACCTACGAGCAGTACTTC
TRBJ2-7 | TRBD2 | TRBV5-1 | - | CASSLSTVLAVREQYF | TGCGCCAGCAGCTTGTCGACTGTACTAGCGGTGAGGGAGCAGTACTTC
TRBJ2-6 | - | TRBV5-6 | many | CASSFGSGANVLTF | TGTGCCAGCAGCTTTGGCTCTGGGGCCAACGTCCTGACTTTC
TRBJ1-2 | - | TRBV7-8 | - | CASSQKARAGYTF | TGTGCCAGCAGCCAAAAGGCCCGGGCCGGCTACACCTTC
TRBJ1-2 | - | TRBV5-1 | once | CASRRSGDYGYTF | TGCGCCAGCAGAAGGTCGGGGGACTATGGCTACACCTTC
TRBJ1-2 | - | TRBV4-2 | few | CASSQVGGNFYGYTF | TGTGCCAGCAGCCAAGTGGGGGGAAACTTCTATGGCTACACCTTC
TRBJ1-2 | TRBD1 | TRBV12-3/TRBV12-4 | few | CASSLVVGQNNYGYTF | TGTGCCAGCAGTTTAGTCGTGGGACAGAATAACTATGGCTACACCTTC
TRBJ2-7 | - | TRBV3-1 | - | CASTRGLAYEQYF | TGTGCCAGCACCCGGGGGCTAGCCTACGAGCAGTACTTC
TRBJ2-7 | TRBD1 | TRBV3-1 | - | CASSHPGQGIYEQYF | TGTGCCAGCAGCCATCCGGGACAGGGTATCTACGAGCAGTACTTC
TRBJ1-4 | TRBD1 | TRBV7-9 | - | CASSVPRGQDNEKLFF | TGTGCCAGCAGCGTGCCCAGGGGGCAAGATAATGAAAAACTGTTTTTT
TRBJ2-1 | - | TRBV11-2 | - | CASSTGTSYYNEQFF | TGTGCCAGCAGCACCGGGACCTCGTACTACAATGAGCAGTTCTTC
TRBJ2-3 | TRBD1 | TRBV20-1 | - | CSARLSRGITDTQYF | TGCAGTGCTCGGTTGAGCAGGGGGATCACAGATACGCAGTATTTT
TRBJ2-4 | - | TRBV5-4 | - | CASSPRGRGSRDIQYF | TGTGCCAGCAGCCCCCGGGGCCGGGGCTCCCGGGACATTCAGTACTTC
TRBJ1-4 | - | TRBV6-5 | - | CASSYVPGGFREKLFF | TGTGCCAGCAGTTACGTCCCCGGGGGCTTTCGGGAAAAACTGTTTTTT
TRBJ1-2 | - | TRBV4-1 | few | CASSQDGRNYGYTF | TGCGCCAGCAGCCAAGATGGTAGGAACTATGGCTACACCTTC
TRBJ1-6 | - | TRBV3-1 | once | CASSQGMSGNSPLHF | TGTGCCAGCAGCCAAGGAATGTCAGGGAATTCACCCCTCCACTTT
TRBJ1-5 | - | TRBV20-1 | - | CSASHEGGQPQHF | TGCAGTGCTAGCCATGAGGGAGGACAGCCCCAGCATTTT
TRBJ1-2 | TRBD1 | TRBV4-3 | - | CASSQQGADGYTF | TGCGCCAGCAGCCAACAGGGGGCTGATGGCTACACCTTC
TRBJ2-4 | - | TRBV4-2 | few | CASSPKQKGGLGNEGGRKNIQYF | TGTGCCAGCAGCCCGAAGCAGAAAGGAGGTTTAGGGAATGAAGGGGGGCGGAAAAACATTCAGTACTTC
TRBJ2-1 | TRBD2 | TRBV3-1 | - | CASSQERGVYNEQFF | TGTGCCAGCAGCCAAGAGCGGGGGGTCTACAATGAGCAGTTCTTC
TRBJ2-7 | - | TRBV4-1 | - | CASSQVGDISYEQYF | TGCGCCAGCAGCCAAGTGGGGGACATTTCCTACGAGCAGTACTTC
TRBJ2-5 | TRBD1 | TRBV7-9 | - | CASSLGAWTGDQETQYF | TGTGCCAGCAGCTTAGGGGCCTGGACAGGAGACCAAGAGACCCAGTACTTC
TRBJ2-1 | TRBD1 | TRBV12-3/TRBV12-4 | few | CASRQGRDEQFF | TGTGCCAGCCGACAGGGACGGGATGAGCAGTTCTTC
TRBJ2-4 | - | TRBV10-3 | few | CAISVQGQGAKNIQYF | TGTGCCATCAGTGTACAGGGTCAGGGAGCCAAAAACATTCAGTACTTC
TRBJ2-7 | - | TRBV20-1 | - | CSARARLVDHAYEQYF | TGCAGTGCTAGAGCCCGACTAGTGGACCATGCCTACGAGCAGTACTTC
TRBJ2-5 | TRBD2 | TRBV7-9 | - | CASSLAPRLAVGETQYF | TGTGCCAGCAGCTTAGCTCCGAGGCTAGCGGTGGGGGAGACCCAGTACTTC
TRBJ2-7 | - | TRBV20-1 | - | CSAMGLTYEQYF | TGCAGTGCTATGGGACTTACCTACGAGCAGTACTTC
TRBJ1-2 | - | TRBV20-1 | - | CSAKWGADGYTF | TGCAGTGCAAAATGGGGGGCGGATGGCTACACCTTC
TRBJ1-2 | - | TRBV10-3 | few | CASGLAERGYGYTF | TGTGCCTCTGGGCTAGCAGAGAGGGGCTATGGCTACACCTTC
TRBJ1-1 | TRBD1 | TRBV5-1 | - | CASSLGQGMVTEAFF | TGCGCCAGCAGCTTGGGACAGGGGATGGTCACTGAAGCTTTCTTT
TRBJ2-3 | - | TRBV12-3/TRBV12-4 | - | CASSFYQGSDTQYF | TGTGCCAGCAGTTTTTATCAAGGGTCAGATACGCAGTATTTT
TRBJ2-7 | - | TRBV27 | - | CASSLRLGTYTEGEQYF | TGTGCCAGCAGTTTAAGGTTGGGGACATACACCGAGGGCGAGCAGTACTTC
TRBJ1-2 | - | TRBV27 | few | CASSLSIRDWVYGYTF | TGTGCCAGCAGTTTAAGTATCCGGGATTGGGTCTATGGCTACACCTTC
TRBJ1-1 | - | TRBV12-3/TRBV12-4 | - | CASSFEGGNTEAFF | TGTGCCAGCAGTTTCGAGGGGGGTAACACTGAAGCTTTCTTT
TRBJ2-7 | TRBD1 | TRBV27 | - | CASSWDRSSQKGYEQYF | TGTGCCAGCAGTTGGGACAGGTCCTCACAAAAAGGCTACGAGCAGTACTTC
TRBJ2-3 | - | TRBV7-2 | - | CASSLRRESTDTQYF | TGTGCCAGCAGCTTACGGAGGGAGAGCACAGATACGCAGTATTTT
TRBJ2-4 | - | TRBV3-1 | - | CASSQEAGFENIQYF | TGTGCCAGCAGCCAAGAAGCGGGTTTTGAAAACATTCAGTACTTC
TRBJ1-1 | - | TRBV29-1 | - | CSVEDVGAEAFF | TGCAGCGTTGAAGATGTGGGGGCTGAAGCTTTCTTT
TRBJ1-5 | - | TRBV15 | - | CATSSGGGRNQPQHF | TGTGCCACCAGCAGCGGGGGTGGGCGCAATCAGCCCCAGCATTTT
TRBJ2-5 | - | TRBV7-6 | - | CASSPTGRNGETQYF | TGTGCCAGCAGCCCTACGGGACGAAATGGCGAGACCCAGTACTTC
TRBJ1-6 | TRBD1 | TRBV7-2 | once | CASSPRGQGNNSPLHF | TGTGCCAGCAGCCCCAGGGGACAGGGGAACAATTCACCCCTCCACTTT
TRBJ2-7 | - | TRBV15 | - | CATRRGRGNYEQYF | TGTGCCACCAGAAGGGGAAGGGGGAACTACGAGCAGTACTTC
TRBJ2-5 | - | TRBV7-2 | few | CASSPVAGLSETQYF | TGTGCCAGCAGCCCGGTTGCGGGGTTATCAGAGACCCAGTACTTC